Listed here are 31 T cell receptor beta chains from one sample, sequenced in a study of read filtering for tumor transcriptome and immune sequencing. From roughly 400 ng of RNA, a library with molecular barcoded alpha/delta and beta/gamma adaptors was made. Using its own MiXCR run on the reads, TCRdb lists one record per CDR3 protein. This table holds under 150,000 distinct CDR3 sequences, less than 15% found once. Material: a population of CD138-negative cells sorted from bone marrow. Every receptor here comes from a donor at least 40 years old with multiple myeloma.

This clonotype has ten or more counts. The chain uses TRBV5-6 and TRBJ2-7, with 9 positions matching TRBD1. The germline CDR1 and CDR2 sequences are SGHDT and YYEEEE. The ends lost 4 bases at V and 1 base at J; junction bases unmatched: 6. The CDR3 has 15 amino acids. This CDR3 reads CASSPGTGPSYEQYF. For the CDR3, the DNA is TGTGCCAGCAGCCCCGGGACAGGGCCTTCCTACGAGCAGTACTTC.

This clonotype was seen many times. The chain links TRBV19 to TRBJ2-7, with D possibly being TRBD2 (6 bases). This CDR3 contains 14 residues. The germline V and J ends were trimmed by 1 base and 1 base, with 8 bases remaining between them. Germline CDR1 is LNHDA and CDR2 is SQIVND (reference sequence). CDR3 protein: CASSIAGASYEQYF. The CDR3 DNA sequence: TGTGCCAGTAGTATAGCGGGAGCTTCCTACGAGCAGTACTTC.

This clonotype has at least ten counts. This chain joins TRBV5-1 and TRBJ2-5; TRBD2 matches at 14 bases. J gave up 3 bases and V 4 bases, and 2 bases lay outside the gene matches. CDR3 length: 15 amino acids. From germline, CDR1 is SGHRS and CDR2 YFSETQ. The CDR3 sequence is CASSQGLAGEETQYF. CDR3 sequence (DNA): TGCGCCAGCAGCCAGGGACTAGCGGGAGAAGAGACCCAGTACTTC.

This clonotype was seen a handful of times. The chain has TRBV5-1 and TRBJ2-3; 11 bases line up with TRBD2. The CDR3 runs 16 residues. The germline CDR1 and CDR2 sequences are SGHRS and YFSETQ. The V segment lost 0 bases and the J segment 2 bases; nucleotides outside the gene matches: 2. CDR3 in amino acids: CASSLGLAGTTDTQYF. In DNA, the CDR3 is TGCGCCAGCAGCTTGGGACTAGCGGGAACCACAGATACGCAGTATTTT.

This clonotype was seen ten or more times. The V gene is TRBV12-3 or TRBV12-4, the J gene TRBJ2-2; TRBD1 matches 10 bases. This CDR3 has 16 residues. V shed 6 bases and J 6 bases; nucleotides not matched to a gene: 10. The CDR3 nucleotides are TGTGCCAGCAGCCCAGACAGGGGGCTTTTTGCCGGGGAGCTGTTTTTT. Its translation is CASSPDRGLFAGELFF.

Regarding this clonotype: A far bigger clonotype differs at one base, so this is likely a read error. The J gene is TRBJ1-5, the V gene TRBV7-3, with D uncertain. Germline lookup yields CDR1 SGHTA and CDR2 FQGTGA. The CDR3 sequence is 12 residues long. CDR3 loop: CVSSYSNQPQHF. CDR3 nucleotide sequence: TGTGTCAGCAGCTATAGCAATCAGCCCCAGCATTTT.

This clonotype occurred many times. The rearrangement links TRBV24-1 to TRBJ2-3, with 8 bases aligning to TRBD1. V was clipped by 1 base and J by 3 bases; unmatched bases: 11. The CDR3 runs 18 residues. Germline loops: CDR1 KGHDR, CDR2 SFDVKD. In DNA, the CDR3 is TGTGCCACCAGTGATTTTACCCCCCAGGGGGCGAGGACAGATACGCAGTATTTT. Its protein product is CATSDFTPQGARTDTQYF.

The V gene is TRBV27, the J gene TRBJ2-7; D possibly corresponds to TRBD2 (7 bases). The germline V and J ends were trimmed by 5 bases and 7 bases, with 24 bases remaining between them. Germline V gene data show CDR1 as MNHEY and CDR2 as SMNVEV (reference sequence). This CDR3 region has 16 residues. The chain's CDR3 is CASSGVEGHGGLEQYF. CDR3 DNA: TGTGCCAGCAGTGGGGTCGAAGGACACGGGGGGCTGGAGCAGTACTTC.

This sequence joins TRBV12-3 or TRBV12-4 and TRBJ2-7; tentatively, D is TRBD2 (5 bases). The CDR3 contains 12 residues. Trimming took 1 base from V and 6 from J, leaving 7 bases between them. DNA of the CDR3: TGTGCCAGCAGTTTAGGTACTAGCGAGCAGTACTTC. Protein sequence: CASSLGTSEQYF.

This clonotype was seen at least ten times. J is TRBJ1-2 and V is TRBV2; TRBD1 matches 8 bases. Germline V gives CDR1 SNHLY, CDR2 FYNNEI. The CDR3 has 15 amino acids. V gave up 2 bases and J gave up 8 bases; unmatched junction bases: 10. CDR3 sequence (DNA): TGTGCCAGCAGTGAAAATAGCGGACAGGGCTACGGCTACACCTTC. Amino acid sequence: CASSENSGQGYGYTF.

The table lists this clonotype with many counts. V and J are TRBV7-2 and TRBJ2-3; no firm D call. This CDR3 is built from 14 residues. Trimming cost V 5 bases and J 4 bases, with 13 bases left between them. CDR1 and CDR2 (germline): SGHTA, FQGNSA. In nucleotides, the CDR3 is TGTGCCAGCAGCCGAAGAGGCACTGCAGATACGCAGTATTTT. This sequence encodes CASSRRGTADTQYF.

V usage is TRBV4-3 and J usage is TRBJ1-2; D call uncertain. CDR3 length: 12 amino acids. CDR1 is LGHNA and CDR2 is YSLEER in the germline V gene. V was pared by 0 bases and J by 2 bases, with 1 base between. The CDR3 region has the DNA TGCGCCAGCAGCCAAGAGAACTATGGCTACACCTTC. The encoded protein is CASSQENYGYTF.

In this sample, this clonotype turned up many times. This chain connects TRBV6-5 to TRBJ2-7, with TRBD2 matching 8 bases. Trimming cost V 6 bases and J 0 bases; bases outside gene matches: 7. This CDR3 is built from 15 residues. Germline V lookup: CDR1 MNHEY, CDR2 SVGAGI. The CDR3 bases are TGTGCCAGCAGACTAACTAGCGGATACTCCTACGAGCAGTACTTC. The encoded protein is CASRLTSGYSYEQYF.

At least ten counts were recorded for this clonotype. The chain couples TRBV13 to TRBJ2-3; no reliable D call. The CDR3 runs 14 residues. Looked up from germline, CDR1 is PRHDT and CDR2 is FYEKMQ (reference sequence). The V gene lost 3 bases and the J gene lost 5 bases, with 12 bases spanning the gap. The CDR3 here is CASSLSEDKDTQYF. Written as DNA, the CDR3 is TGTGCCAGCAGCTTGTCAGAAGACAAAGATACGCAGTATTTT.

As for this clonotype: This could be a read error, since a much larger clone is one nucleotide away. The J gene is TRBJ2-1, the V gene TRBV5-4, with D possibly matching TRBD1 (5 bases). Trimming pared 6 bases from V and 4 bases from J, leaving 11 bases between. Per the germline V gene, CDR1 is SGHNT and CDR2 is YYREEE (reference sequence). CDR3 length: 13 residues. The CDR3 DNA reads TGTGCCAGCAAGATTGACAGTTACAATGAGCAGTTCTTC. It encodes CASKIDSYNEQFF.

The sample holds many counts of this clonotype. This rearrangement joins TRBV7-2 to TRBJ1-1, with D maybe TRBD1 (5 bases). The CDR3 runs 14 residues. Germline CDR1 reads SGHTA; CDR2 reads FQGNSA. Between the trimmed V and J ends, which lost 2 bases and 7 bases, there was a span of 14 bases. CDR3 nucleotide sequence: TGTGCCAGCAGCTTAAAGAGGGGTGGGGATGAAGCTTTCTTT. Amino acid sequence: CASSLKRGGDEAFF.

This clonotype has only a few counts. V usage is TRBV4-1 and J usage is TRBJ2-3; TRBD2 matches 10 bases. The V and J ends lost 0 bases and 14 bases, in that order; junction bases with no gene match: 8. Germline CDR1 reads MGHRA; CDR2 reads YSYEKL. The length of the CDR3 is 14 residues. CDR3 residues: CASSQEGTSARPYF. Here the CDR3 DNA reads TGCGCCAGCAGCCAAGAAGGGACTAGCGCACGTCCGTATTTT.

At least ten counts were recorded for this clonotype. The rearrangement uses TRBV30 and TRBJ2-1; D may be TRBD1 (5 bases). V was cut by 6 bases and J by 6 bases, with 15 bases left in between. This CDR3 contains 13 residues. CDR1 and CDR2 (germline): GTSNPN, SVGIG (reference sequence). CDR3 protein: CACSAGPRNEQFF. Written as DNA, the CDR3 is TGTGCCTGCTCGGCAGGGCCTCGCAATGAGCAGTTCTTC.

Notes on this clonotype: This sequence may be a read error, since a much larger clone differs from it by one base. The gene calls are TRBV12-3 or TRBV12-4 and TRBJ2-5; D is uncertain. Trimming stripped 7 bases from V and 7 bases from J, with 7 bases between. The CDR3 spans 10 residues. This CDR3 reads CASTLRTQYF. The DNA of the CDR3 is TGTGCCAGCACGCTCCGGACCCAGTACTTC.

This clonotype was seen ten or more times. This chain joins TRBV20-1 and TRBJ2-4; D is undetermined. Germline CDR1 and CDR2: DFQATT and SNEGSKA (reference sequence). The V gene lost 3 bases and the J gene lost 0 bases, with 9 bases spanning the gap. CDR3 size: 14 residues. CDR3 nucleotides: TGCAGTGCTAGCTCTGGTCTAGCCAAAAACATTCAGTACTTC. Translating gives CSASSGLAKNIQYF.

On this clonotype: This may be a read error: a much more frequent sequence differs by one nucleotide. This CDR3 is CASSLTRALYEQYF. DNA of the CDR3: TGTGCCAGCAGTTTGACAAGGGCCCTCTACGAGCAGTACTTC. The chain carries TRBV12-3 or TRBV12-4 and TRBJ2-7; D gene uncertain. V lost 3 bases, J lost 3 bases, and 12 bases lay in between. The CDR3 runs to 14 residues.

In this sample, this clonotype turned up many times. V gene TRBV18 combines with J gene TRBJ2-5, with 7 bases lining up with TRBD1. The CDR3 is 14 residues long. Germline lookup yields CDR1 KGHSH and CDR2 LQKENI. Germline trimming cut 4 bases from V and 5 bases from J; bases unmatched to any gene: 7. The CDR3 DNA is TGTGCCAGCTCACGACAACAGGGGATGGAGACCCAGTACTTC. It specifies CASSRQQGMETQYF.

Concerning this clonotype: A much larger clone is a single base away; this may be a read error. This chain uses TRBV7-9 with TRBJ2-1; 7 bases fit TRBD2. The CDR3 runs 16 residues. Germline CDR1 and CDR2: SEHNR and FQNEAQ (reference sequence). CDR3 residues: CASSLTGLVFSPEQSF. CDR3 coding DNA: TGTGCCAGCAGCCTAACAGGACTAGTTTTTTCACCGGAGCAGTCCTTC.

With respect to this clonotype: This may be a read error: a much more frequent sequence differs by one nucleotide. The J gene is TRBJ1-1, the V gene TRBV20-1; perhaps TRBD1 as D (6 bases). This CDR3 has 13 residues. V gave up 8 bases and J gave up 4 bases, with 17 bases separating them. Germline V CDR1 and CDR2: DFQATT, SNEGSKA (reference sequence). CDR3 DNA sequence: TGCAGTTCTGGGGGCCAGGGGATCACTGAAGCTTTCTTT. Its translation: CSSGGQGITEAFF.

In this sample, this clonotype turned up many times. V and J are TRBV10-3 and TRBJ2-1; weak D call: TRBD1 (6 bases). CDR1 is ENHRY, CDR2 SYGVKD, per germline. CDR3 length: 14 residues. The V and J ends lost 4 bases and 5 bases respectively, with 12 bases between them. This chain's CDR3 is CAISAPPGDNEQFF. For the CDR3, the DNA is TGTGCCATCAGTGCTCCCCCAGGGGACAATGAGCAGTTCTTC.

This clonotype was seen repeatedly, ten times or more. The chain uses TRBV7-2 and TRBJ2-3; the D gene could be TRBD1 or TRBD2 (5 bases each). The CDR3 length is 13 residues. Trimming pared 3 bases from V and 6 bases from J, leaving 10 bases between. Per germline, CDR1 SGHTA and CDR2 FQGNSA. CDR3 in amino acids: CASSFPGTDTQYF. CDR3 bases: TGTGCCAGCAGCTTCCCAGGGACCGATACGCAGTATTTT.

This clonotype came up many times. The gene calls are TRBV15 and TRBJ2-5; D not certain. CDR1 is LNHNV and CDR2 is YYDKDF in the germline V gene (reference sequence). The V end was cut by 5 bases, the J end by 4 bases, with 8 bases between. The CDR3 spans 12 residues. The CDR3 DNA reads TGTGCCACCAGCCGACTCACAGAGACCCAGTACTTC. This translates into CATSRLTETQYF.

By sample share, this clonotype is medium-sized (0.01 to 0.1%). The CDR3 sequence is CASSPDRPYNEQFF. The CDR3 region has the DNA TGTGCCAGCTCACCAGACAGGCCCTACAATGAGCAGTTCTTC. V and J are TRBV18 and TRBJ2-1; D may be TRBD1 (6 bases). V lost 2 bases, J lost 2 bases, and 7 bases lay in between. Looked up from germline, CDR1 is KGHSH and CDR2 is LQKENI. CDR3 length: 14 amino acids.

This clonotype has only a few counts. The CDR3 region has the DNA TGTGCCACCAGCAGAGACGGGAGGGACAAAGAGACCCAGTACTTC. This codes for CATSRDGRDKETQYF. The gene calls are TRBV15 and TRBJ2-5; 8 bases match TRBD2. The CDR3 has 15 amino acids. Germline assignment: CDR1 LNHNV and CDR2 YYDKDF (reference sequence). V dropped 0 bases and J dropped 3; count of bases not matched to a gene: 3.

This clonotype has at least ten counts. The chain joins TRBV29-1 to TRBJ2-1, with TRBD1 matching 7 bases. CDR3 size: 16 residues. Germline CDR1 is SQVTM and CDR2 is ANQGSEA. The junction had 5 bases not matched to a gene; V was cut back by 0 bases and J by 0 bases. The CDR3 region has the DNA TGCAGCGTTGAAGATGACAGGGTTTACTCCTACAATGAGCAGTTCTTC. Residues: CSVEDDRVYSYNEQFF.

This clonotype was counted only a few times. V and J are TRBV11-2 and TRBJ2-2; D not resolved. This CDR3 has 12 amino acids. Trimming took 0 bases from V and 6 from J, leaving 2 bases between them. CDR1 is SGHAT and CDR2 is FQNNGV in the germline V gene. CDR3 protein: CASSLEAGELFF. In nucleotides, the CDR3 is TGTGCCAGCAGCTTAGAGGCCGGGGAGCTGTTTTTT.